This TCR beta chain was captured by sequencing in a study of T cells expressing NK-cell markers. The cDNA for TCR beta came from 5'RACE template switching with UMIs. TCRdb processed the 5' RACE reads again and assigns one entry to each CDR3 protein, with no DNA. The table gives about 550,000 distinct CDR3 sequences; the top ten clones make up roughly 3.5% of it. Study observations and caveats: About 1.0-7.0% of CD8+ T cells in more than 5 donors belonged to dominant NKG2C+ clonotypes.

CDR3 size: 13 residues. In the case of this clonotype: What it binds is not known.

Sample: blood T cells: a sorted CD56 or NKG2C T cell subset, CD4+ or CD8+ T cells, or bulk PBMC T cells (not recorded which). The gene calls are TRBV12-3 or TRBV12-4 and TRBJ1-5. The clonotype originates from a man between 18 and 35 years old in good health. The CDR3: CASRPRTPSPQHF.